The 4 T cell receptor beta chains in this list originate from one sample, sequenced in a study of identical twins. TCRdb redid the calling of the 5' RACE reads with MiXCR, one entry per CDR3 protein. The table includes 350,000 to 600,000 distinct CDR3 sequences, over 12% detected once. These same data were also listed under a study on yellow fever vaccine responses in identical twins.

Sequencing input: CD4+ T cells sorted from blood. Source of these receptors: a woman aged 18-29 years in good health.

The rearrangement links TRBV10-3 to TRBJ2-1; TRBD2 agrees at 8 bases. V shed 10 bases and J 7 bases; nucleotides not matched to a gene: 3. CDR3 length: 11 residues. Germline CDR1 is ENHRY and CDR2 is SYGVKD. In nucleotides, the CDR3 is TGTGCCACGGGACTAGGGAATGAGCAGTTCTTC. Translation gives CATGLGNEQFF.

This clonotype occurred a few times. The chain links TRBV27 to TRBJ1-1; 9 nucleotides agree with TRBD1. CDR3 size: 16 residues. CDR1 and CDR2 from the germline V gene are MNHEY and SMNVEV (reference sequence). Unmatched junction bases numbered 17, after V lost 8 bases and J lost 7 bases. The CDR3 nucleotides are TGTGCCAGCGGAGCCCCGGGACAGGGTACGTTCAGTGAAGCTTTCTTT. It translates to CASGAPGQGTFSEAFF.

The chain joins TRBV7-3 to TRBJ2-1, with TRBD2 matching 10 bases. Trimming took 3 bases from V and 4 from J; bases not matched to a gene: 3. The CDR3 is made up of 15 amino acids. In germline, CDR1 is SGHTA, CDR2 FQGTGA. CDR3 sequence reads: CASSFGLAEYNEQFF. CDR3 nucleotide sequence: TGTGCCAGCAGCTTTGGACTAGCGGAATACAATGAGCAGTTCTTC.

V usage is TRBV12-3 or TRBV12-4 and J usage is TRBJ2-1; 7 bases match TRBD2. J was trimmed by 4 bases and V by 11 bases; bases with no gene match: 8. The CDR3 totals 13 residues. The CDR3 protein is CAAASGAYNEQFF. The DNA of the CDR3 is TGTGCCGCAGCCAGCGGGGCTTACAATGAGCAGTTCTTC.